The T cell receptor (beta chain) under discussion was sequenced for a study of T cells in Graves' hyperthyroidism and ophthalmopathy. Study findings and constraints: Expanded thyroid clonotypes (above 0.001) were mostly also found in blood.

TCR beta CDR3 regions were amplified from RNA transcripts. An initial round of RT-PCR targeting the TCR CDR3 relied on the HTBI primer set. TCRdb itself ran the multiplex PCR reads through MiXCR, one entry per CDR3 protein. In the table there are fewer than 750,000 distinct CDR3 sequences, approximately 44% of which are singletons. The CDR3 contains 13 residues. Germline loops: CDR1 DFQATT, CDR2 SNEGSKA (reference sequence). Patients aged 18 to 65 had newly diagnosed hyperthyroidism of under 2 months' duration. Remarks on this clonotype: The antigen is not known. At one end, the junction sequence differs from germline, possibly due to a read error.

The rearrangement joins TRBV20-1 to TRBJ2-5, with 7 positions matching TRBD1. Sequenced: peripheral blood or thyroid tissue (not recorded which). This TCR was sampled from a young woman with Graves' hyperthyroidism. CDR3 DNA: TGCAGTGCGCCGTCTCCCGGGACAGAGGCCCAGTACTTC. It codes for CSAPSPGTEAQYF.